The 21 T cell receptor beta chains below were found in one sample sequenced in a study of blood T cell repertoires in COVID-19. TCRdb's table, derived via immunoSEQ multiplex PCR, lists solely in-frame clones and lacks some. The table lists about 460,000 clones, 80% to 90% of them singletons. The sample comprised PBMCs or T cells enriched from blood (not recorded which). The receptors originated from an older woman who had recovered from COVID-19.

The chain links TRBV27 to TRBJ1-6, with D hard to call. This CDR3 has 17 residues. Trimming took off 3 bases at V and 0 bases at J, with 12 bases between the two ends. Germline values: CDR1 MNHEY, CDR2 SMNVEV (reference sequence). In DNA, the CDR3 is TGTGCCAGCAGTTTCACTTTGTCGAGCTCCTATAATTCACCCCTCCACTTT. Its translation: CASSFTLSSSYNSPLHF.

As concerns this clone: Additional DNA sequences in this sample encode the identical CDR3. The chain carries TRBV28 and TRBJ1-3; D possibly corresponds to TRBD1 (6 bases). This CDR3 is 15 amino acids long. The germline V gene has CDR1 MDHEN and CDR2 SYDVKM. Trimming stripped 5 bases from V and 1 base from J, with 12 bases between. The CDR3 coding sequence is TGTGCCAGCAGTCCACAGGGACAATCTGGAAACACCATATATTTT. Translation: CASSPQGQSGNTIYF.

The chain is built from TRBV7-9 and TRBJ2-1; TRBD2 agrees at 12 bases. The V gene end was trimmed by 4 bases and the J gene end by 2 bases; junction bases not matched to a gene: 3. The CDR3 contains 16 residues. Germline V lookup: CDR1 SEHNR, CDR2 FQNEAQ (reference sequence). CDR3 residues: CASSSWTSGTYNEQFF. CDR3 DNA sequence: TGTGCCAGCAGCTCTTGGACTAGCGGGACCTACAATGAGCAGTTCTTC.

The chain uses TRBV18 and TRBJ2-7, with 8 bases aligning to TRBD2. The CDR3 covers 18 residues. V trimming: 3 bases; J trimming: 7 bases; junction bases outside the gene matches: 20. Per germline, CDR1 KGHSH and CDR2 LQKENI. CDR3 in amino acids: CASSPPRGSGGFHGEQYV. In DNA, the CDR3 is TGTGCCAGCTCACCCCCCAGAGGGAGCGGGGGATTTCATGGGGAGCAGTACGTC.

The genes are TRBV24-1 and TRBJ2-3, with 12 bases fitting TRBD2. Germline CDR1 is KGHDR and CDR2 is SFDVKD. V trimming: 4 bases; J trimming: 6 bases; junction bases outside the gene matches: 7. This CDR3 is 16 amino acids long. CDR3 region: CATSDDGLAGIDTQYF. The CDR3 DNA follows: TGTGCCACCAGTGACGATGGACTAGCGGGGATTGATACGCAGTATTTT.

The CDR3 DNA reads TGTGCCAGCAGAGGGGATCTCTCTGGAAACACCATATATTTT. It yields the protein CASRGDLSGNTIYF. The rearrangement uses TRBV2 and TRBJ1-3; a possible D gene is TRBD1 (5 bases). The CDR3 loop spans 14 amino acids. Trimming cost V 6 bases and J 0 bases, with 9 bases left between them. From germline, CDR1 is SNHLY and CDR2 FYNNEI.

V usage is TRBV30 and J usage is TRBJ2-3; tentative D call: TRBD2 (5 bases). The V gene's germline CDR1 is GTSNPN and CDR2 SVGIG (reference sequence). This CDR3 comprises 12 residues. V dropped 0 bases and J dropped 7 bases, with 8 bases sitting between them. The CDR3 loop reads CAWSVVGNTQYF. DNA for the CDR3: TGTGCCTGGAGTGTCGTCGGGAATACGCAGTATTTT.

Notes on this clone: This sample includes further DNA sequences coding for the same CDR3. The chain is built from TRBV6-1 and TRBJ2-7; a possible D gene is TRBD2 (6 bases). The V and J ends lost 1 base and 2 bases respectively, with 9 bases between them. CDR3 length: 14 amino acids. Germline CDR1 reads MNHNS; CDR2 reads SASEGT. The CDR3 loop is CASSEGGGAYEQYF. The CDR3 coding sequence is TGTGCCAGCAGTGAAGGAGGAGGGGCCTACGAGCAGTACTTC.

J is TRBJ2-6 and V is TRBV27, with D maybe TRBD1 (5 bases). V lost 7 bases to trimming and J lost 1 base, with 20 bases between them. Germline CDR1 MNHEY, CDR2 SMNVEV (reference sequence). The CDR3 covers 18 residues. The CDR3 loop is CASTRLAGFISGANVLTF. CDR3 in DNA: TGTGCCAGCACCCGACTGGCAGGGTTTATATCTGGGGCCAACGTCCTGACTTTC.

This chain joins TRBV30 and TRBJ2-2, with a possible D match to TRBD1 (5 bases). Germline values: CDR1 GTSNPN, CDR2 SVGIG (reference sequence). The length of the CDR3 is 13 residues. CDR3 loop: CAIRQTNTGELFF. The CDR3 DNA sequence: TGTGCAATCAGACAGACGAACACCGGGGAGCTGTTTTTT.

The V call is TRBV11-3, the J call TRBJ1-5; TRBD1 is a possible D gene (5 bases). Per the germline V gene, CDR1 is SGHNT and CDR2 is YENEEA. V was cut by 0 bases and J by 2 bases, with 11 bases left in between. The CDR3 contains 16 residues. This chain's CDR3 is CASSLDSTDGNQPQHF. In DNA, the CDR3 is TGTGCCAGCAGCTTAGACTCGACAGATGGCAATCAGCCCCAGCATTTT.

This chain joins TRBV5-1 and TRBJ2-2; D remains ambiguous. The germline V and J ends were trimmed by 0 bases and 5 bases, with 8 bases remaining between them. In germline, CDR1 is SGHRS, CDR2 YFSETQ. The CDR3 totals 14 residues. CDR3 nucleotide sequence: TGCGCCAGCAGCTTGGCCCCGAGAACCGGGGAGCTGTTTTTT. Protein product: CASSLAPRTGELFF.

The J gene is TRBJ2-7, the V gene TRBV15; perhaps TRBD2 as D (5 bases). Germline CDR1 and CDR2: LNHNV and YYDKDF (reference sequence). This CDR3 comprises 15 residues. V was shortened by 2 bases and J by 3 bases, with 14 bases between the two germline ends. The CDR3 region is CATSRSREGGYEQYV. CDR3 bases: TGTGCCACCAGCAGAAGCCGGGAAGGAGGCTACGAGCAGTACGTC.

The CDR3 nucleotides read TGTGCCAGCAGACAAGGCGGGGGGGTCACCGGGGAGCTGTTTTTT. Translated: CASRQGGGVTGELFF. The V gene is TRBV6-5, the J gene TRBJ2-2, with 9 positions matching TRBD2. The germline gives CDR1 MNHEY, CDR2 SVGAGI. This CDR3 contains 15 residues. V was clipped by 6 bases and J by 4 bases; unmatched bases: 6.

This chain joins TRBV5-8 and TRBJ2-1, with TRBD1 identical over 10 bases. This CDR3 comprises 15 residues. CDR1 is SGHTS, CDR2 YDEGEE, per germline. V gave up 2 bases and J gave up 4 bases; unmatched junction bases: 3. In DNA, the CDR3 is TGTGCCAGCAGCTTAGGGGACAGGGGTTACAATGAGCAGTTCTTC. Its protein product is CASSLGDRGYNEQFF.

This chain joins TRBV6-1 and TRBJ1-4; D ambiguous. The V and J ends lost 2 bases and 4 bases respectively, with 8 bases between them. The CDR3 length is 14 residues. The germline gives CDR1 MNHNS, CDR2 SASEGT. CDR3 DNA: TGTGCCAGCAGTGAAACGTGGAGTAATGAAAAACTGTTTTTT. Amino acids: CASSETWSNEKLFF.

V gene TRBV24-1 combines with J gene TRBJ2-3; D remains ambiguous. The CDR3 is made up of 14 amino acids. Germline loops: CDR1 KGHDR, CDR2 SFDVKD. V lost 3 bases to trimming and J lost 0 bases, with 6 bases between them. The CDR3 loop reads CATSDGRSTDTQYF. The CDR3 nucleotides are TGTGCCACCAGTGATGGCAGAAGCACAGATACGCAGTATTTT.

The CDR3 loop is CASIQDRPNTGELFF. In DNA, the CDR3 is TGTGCCAGCATCCAGGACAGACCGAACACCGGGGAGCTGTTTTTT. V gene TRBV2 combines with J gene TRBJ2-2, with D maybe TRBD1 (6 bases). Trimming cost V 7 bases and J 0 bases, with 12 bases left between them. Germline loops: CDR1 SNHLY, CDR2 FYNNEI. The CDR3 runs to 15 residues.

About this clone itself: A read error may account for a junction end that differs from germline. The chain employs TRBV7-2 and TRBJ2-6; 9 bases align to TRBD2. CDR3 size: 11 residues. Germline CDR1 reads SGHTA; CDR2 reads FQGNSA. CDR3 residues: CASSLTGLALF. The CDR3 nucleotides read TGTGCCAGCAGCTTAACGGGACTAGCACTTTTC.

The V and J genes are TRBV2 and TRBJ1-5; D ambiguous. The ends were cut back, 2 bases at V and 7 bases at J, with 15 bases in the middle. This CDR3 region has 15 residues. CDR1 is SNHLY and CDR2 is FYNNEI in the germline V gene. The CDR3 region is CASSEQSLAGQPQHF. CDR3 sequence (DNA): TGTGCCAGCAGTGAACAATCCTTGGCAGGACAGCCCCAGCATTTT.

This chain joins TRBV19 and TRBJ1-1; 8 nucleotides match TRBD1. V dropped 4 bases and J dropped 7; count of bases not matched to a gene: 11. The CDR3 is made up of 15 amino acids. The V gene's germline CDR1 is LNHDA and CDR2 SQIVND (reference sequence). The CDR3 is CASSTPPGGGDEAFF. In nucleotides, the CDR3 is TGTGCCAGTAGTACCCCCCCAGGGGGCGGTGATGAAGCTTTCTTT.